These T cell receptor beta chains were read from a single sample in a study of blood T cell repertoires in COVID-19. Using immunoSEQ multiplex PCR, the repertoire was profiled, and TCRdb retains in-frame clones only, with some absent. The data show fewer than 250,000 clones, roughly 85% seen once. The specimen was PBMCs or T cells enriched from blood (not recorded which). These receptors originate from a woman in her forties with acute COVID-19. The CDR3 runs from the conserved cysteine through the conserved F or W. The D gene is left open where the match is weak.

>TRBV6-2/TRBV6-3|.
CASSYSNYRPLPEAFF
>TRBV28|TRBD1
CASRTGGASTEAFF
>TRBV12-3/TRBV12-4|.
CASSTDNYYGYTF
>TRBV5-5|TRBD1
CASSLPGGKNTEAFF
>TRBV5-1|TRBD1
CASSLGQGNSPLHF
>TRBV6-6|.
CASRVDTGHYGYTF
>TRBV28|.
CASSFGSFVATTQYF
>TRBV3-1/TRBV3-2|TRBD2
CASSQAGPSGSSYEQYF
>TRBV27|TRBD2
CASSSRGLEGTDTQYF
>TRBV11-3|TRBD1
CASSPAGTGVYEQYF